This is a list of T cell receptor beta chains from one sample in a study of T cells after yellow fever vaccination. One entry per CDR3 protein, called by TCRdb with MiXCR from the 5' RACE reads. Of about 85,000 distinct CDR3 sequences in the sample, approximately 12% were seen once. The material sequenced was CD8+ T cells not binding an NS4B(214-222) dextramer, sorted from PBMCs, taken approximately 22 days after the first yellow fever vaccination. These receptors were collected from a man between 18 and 35 years old who received the YFV17D yellow fever vaccine. Both conserved end residues are part of each CDR3. Each record gives: V gene, J gene, CDR3 protein.

V gene: TRBV7-9
J gene: TRBJ1-1
CDR3 protein: CASSDENTEAFF

V gene: TRBV6-5
J gene: TRBJ1-1
CDR3 protein: CASSPTAGVNTEAFF

V gene: TRBV12-3/TRBV12-4
J gene: TRBJ1-1
CDR3 protein: CASSPGGGSNTEAFF

V gene: TRBV6-5
J gene: TRBJ2-1
CDR3 protein: CASSYSGFGSNEQFF

V gene: TRBV20-1
J gene: TRBJ2-3
CDR3 protein: CSADEPGLDADTQYF

V gene: TRBV4-2
J gene: TRBJ2-5
CDR3 protein: CASSQESGVETQYF

V gene: TRBV7-9
J gene: TRBJ1-5
CDR3 protein: CASSLQVNQPQHF

V gene: TRBV3-1
J gene: TRBJ2-3
CDR3 protein: CASSLDRQRNDTDTQYF

V gene: TRBV3-1
J gene: TRBJ2-5
CDR3 protein: CASSAPKTQYF

V gene: TRBV12-5
J gene: TRBJ2-1
CDR3 protein: CASGLVPASGGVMNEQFF

V gene: TRBV12-3/TRBV12-4
J gene: TRBJ2-4
CDR3 protein: CASSFHQNIQYF

V gene: TRBV5-6
J gene: TRBJ2-5
CDR3 protein: CASSLIERGQETQYF

V gene: TRBV7-3
J gene: TRBJ2-5
CDR3 protein: CASSSGQDQETQYF

V gene: TRBV4-1
J gene: TRBJ1-2
CDR3 protein: CASSQDGLGYSGYTF

V gene: TRBV7-9
J gene: TRBJ1-1
CDR3 protein: CASSTQGLAFF

V gene: TRBV9
J gene: TRBJ2-3
CDR3 protein: CASSPHRGPSTDTQYF

V gene: TRBV6-1
J gene: TRBJ2-1
CDR3 protein: CATMGRDYYNEQFF

V gene: TRBV6-1
J gene: TRBJ1-2
CDR3 protein: CASSEGDLARYGYTF

V gene: TRBV3-1
J gene: TRBJ2-5
CDR3 protein: CASSRTSGAQETQYF

V gene: TRBV4-2
J gene: TRBJ1-4
CDR3 protein: CASSQGSGEKLFF

V gene: TRBV5-1
J gene: TRBJ2-1
CDR3 protein: CASRGNEQFF

V gene: TRBV5-4
J gene: TRBJ2-5
CDR3 protein: CASSLVESTGETQYF

V gene: TRBV9
J gene: TRBJ1-3
CDR3 protein: CASKGGNTIYF

V gene: TRBV7-9
J gene: TRBJ2-5
CDR3 protein: CASSGFRLETQYF

V gene: TRBV7-9
J gene: TRBJ2-5
CDR3 protein: CASSVIAGEWGETQYF

V gene: TRBV12-3/TRBV12-4
J gene: TRBJ1-4
CDR3 protein: CASSLQGWRENEKLFF

V gene: TRBV3-1
J gene: TRBJ2-3
CDR3 protein: CASSQEASGSTDTQYF

V gene: TRBV4-1
J gene: TRBJ2-3
CDR3 protein: CASSQVGSGHTDTQYF

V gene: TRBV12-3/TRBV12-4
J gene: TRBJ2-3
CDR3 protein: CASGHQSTDTQYF

V gene: TRBV10-3
J gene: TRBJ2-3
CDR3 protein: CATLTSGGLHTQYF

V gene: TRBV20-1
J gene: TRBJ2-3
CDR3 protein: CSARGDLTDTQYF

V gene: TRBV4-1
J gene: TRBJ2-3
CDR3 protein: CASSRHAGGPGTDTQYF

V gene: TRBV7-3
J gene: TRBJ2-5
CDR3 protein: CASSFESGGAETQYF

V gene: TRBV5-1
J gene: TRBJ1-2
CDR3 protein: CASRFHREENYGYTF

V gene: TRBV25-1
J gene: TRBJ2-3
CDR3 protein: CASSEWTASTDTQYF

V gene: TRBV6-1
J gene: TRBJ2-1
CDR3 protein: CASSDSGGANEQFF

V gene: TRBV5-1
J gene: TRBJ2-2
CDR3 protein: CASSRRLGPYTGELFF

V gene: TRBV7-2
J gene: TRBJ2-7
CDR3 protein: CASSRTGNPYEQYF

V gene: TRBV5-4
J gene: TRBJ2-7
CDR3 protein: CASSYIPNEQYF

V gene: TRBV7-9
J gene: TRBJ2-5
CDR3 protein: CASSPRLAEETQYF

V gene: TRBV4-3
J gene: TRBJ1-1
CDR3 protein: CASSPDRVGTEAFF

V gene: TRBV14
J gene: TRBJ2-1
CDR3 protein: CASSLTFLAGATYNEQFF

V gene: TRBV29-1
J gene: TRBJ1-5
CDR3 protein: CSVSGGNSNQPQHF

V gene: TRBV19
J gene: TRBJ2-5
CDR3 protein: CASSSWDTGVQTQYF

V gene: TRBV5-1
J gene: TRBJ2-7
CDR3 protein: CASSSKDVSYEQYF

V gene: TRBV19
J gene: TRBJ1-5
CDR3 protein: CASSTRLYMISNQPQHF

V gene: TRBV18
J gene: TRBJ2-5
CDR3 protein: CASSQTGEETQYF

V gene: TRBV6-2/TRBV6-3
J gene: TRBJ1-5
CDR3 protein: CASSKNSNQPQHF

V gene: TRBV6-6
J gene: TRBJ2-4
CDR3 protein: CASSYSMAADQYF

V gene: TRBV7-3
J gene: TRBJ2-1
CDR3 protein: CASSVSGGATDEQFF

V gene: TRBV12-3/TRBV12-4
J gene: TRBJ2-1
CDR3 protein: CASSRAGGLDEQFF